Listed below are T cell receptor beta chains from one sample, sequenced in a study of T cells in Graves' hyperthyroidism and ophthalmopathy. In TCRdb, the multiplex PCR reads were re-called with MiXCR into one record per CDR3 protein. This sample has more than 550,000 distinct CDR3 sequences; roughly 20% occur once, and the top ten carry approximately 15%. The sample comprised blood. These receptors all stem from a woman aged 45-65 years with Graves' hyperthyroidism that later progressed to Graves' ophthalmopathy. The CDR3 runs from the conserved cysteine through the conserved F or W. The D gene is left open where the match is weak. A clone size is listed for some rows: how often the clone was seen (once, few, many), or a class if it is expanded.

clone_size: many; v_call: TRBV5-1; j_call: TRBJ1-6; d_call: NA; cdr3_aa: CASSLAGQGYSPLHF; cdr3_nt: TGCGCCAGCAGCTTGGCGGGGCAGGGTTATTCACCCCTCCACTTT
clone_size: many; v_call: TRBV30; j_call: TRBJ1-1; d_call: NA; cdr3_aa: CAWSAGTGPMNTEAFF; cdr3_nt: TGTGCCTGGAGTGCCGGAACGGGGCCGATGAACACTGAAGCTTTCTTT
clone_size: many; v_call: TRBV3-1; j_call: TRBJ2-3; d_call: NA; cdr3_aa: CASSQDLRTDTQYF; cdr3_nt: TGTGCCAGCAGCCAAGATCTCAGAACAGATACGCAGTATTTT
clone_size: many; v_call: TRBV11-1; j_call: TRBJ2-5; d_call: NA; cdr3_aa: CASARPGEETQYF; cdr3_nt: TGTGCCAGCGCGAGACCCGGTGAAGAGACCCAGTACTTC
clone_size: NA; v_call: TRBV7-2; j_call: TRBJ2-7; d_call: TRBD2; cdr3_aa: CASIPTSGRLHEQYF; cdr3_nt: TGTGCCAGCATCCCGACTAGCGGGAGGCTCCACGAGCAGTACTTC
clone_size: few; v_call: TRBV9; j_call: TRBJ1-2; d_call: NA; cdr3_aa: CANSGASQTNYGYTF; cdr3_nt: TGTGCCAACTCGGGGGCTAGCCAGACGAACTATGGCTACACCTTC
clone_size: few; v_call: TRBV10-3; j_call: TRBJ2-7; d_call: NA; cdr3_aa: CAISEGVEQYF; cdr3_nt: TGTGCCATCAGTGAAGGGGTCGAGCAGTACTTC
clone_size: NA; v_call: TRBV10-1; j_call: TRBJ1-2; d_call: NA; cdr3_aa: CASSDRASWGYTF; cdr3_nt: TGCGCCAGCAGTGACAGGGCCTCATGGGGCTACACCTTC
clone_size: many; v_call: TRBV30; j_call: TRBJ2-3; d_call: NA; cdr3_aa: CAWKVQGSTDTQYF; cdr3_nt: TGTGCCTGGAAGGTTCAGGGGTCCACAGATACGCAGTATTTT
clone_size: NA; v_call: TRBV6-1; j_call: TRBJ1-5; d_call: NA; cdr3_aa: CASSKKRLYSNQPQHF; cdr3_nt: TGTGCCAGCAGTAAGAAGCGACTTTATAGCAATCAGCCCCAGCATTTT
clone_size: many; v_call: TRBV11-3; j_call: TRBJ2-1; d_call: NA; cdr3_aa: CASSLVDSGVNEQFF; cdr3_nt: TGTGCCAGCAGCTTAGTAGATTCCGGGGTGAATGAGCAGTTCTTC
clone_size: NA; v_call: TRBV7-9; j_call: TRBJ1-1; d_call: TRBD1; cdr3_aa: CASSSGTTGGGEAFF; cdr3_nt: TGTGCCAGCAGCTCAGGGACCACAGGGGGCGGTGAAGCTTTCTTT
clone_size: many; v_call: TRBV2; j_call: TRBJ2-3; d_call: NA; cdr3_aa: CASRFGGTDTQYF; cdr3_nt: TGTGCCAGCAGATTCGGGGGCACAGATACGCAGTATTTT
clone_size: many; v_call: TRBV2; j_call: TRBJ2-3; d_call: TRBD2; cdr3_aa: CASSERASGGLGTDTQYF; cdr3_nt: TGTGCCAGCAGTGAGAGGGCTAGCGGGGGGCTCGGCACAGATACGCAGTATTTT
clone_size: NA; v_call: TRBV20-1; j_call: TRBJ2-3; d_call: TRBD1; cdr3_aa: CSASRQGGTDTQYF; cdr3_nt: TGCAGTGCTAGTCGTCAGGGGGGCACAGATACGCAGTATTTT
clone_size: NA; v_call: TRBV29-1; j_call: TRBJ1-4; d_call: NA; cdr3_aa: CSGKWGTNEKLFF; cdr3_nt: TGCAGCGGCAAGTGGGGAACTAATGAAAAACTGTTTTTT
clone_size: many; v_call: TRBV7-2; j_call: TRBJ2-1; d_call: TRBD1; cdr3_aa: CASSLDREQNEQFF; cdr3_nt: TGTGCCAGCAGCTTGGACAGGGAACAGAATGAGCAGTTCTTC
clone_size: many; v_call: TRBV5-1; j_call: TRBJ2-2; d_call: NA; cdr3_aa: CASSLMSGGTGELFF; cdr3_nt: TGCGCCAGCAGCTTGATGAGCGGCGGAACCGGGGAGCTGTTTTTT
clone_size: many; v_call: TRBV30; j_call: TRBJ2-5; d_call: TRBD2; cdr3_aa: CAWSPGLAAETQYF; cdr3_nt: TGTGCCTGGAGTCCGGGACTAGCAGCAGAGACCCAGTACTTC
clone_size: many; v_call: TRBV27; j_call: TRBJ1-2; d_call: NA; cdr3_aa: CASKGGVTNYGYTF; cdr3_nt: TGTGCCAGCAAGGGGGGAGTTACTAACTATGGCTACACCTTC
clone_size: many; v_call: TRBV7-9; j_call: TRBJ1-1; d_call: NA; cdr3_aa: CASSLVGGVEAFF; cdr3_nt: TGTGCCAGCAGCTTAGTTGGGGGCGTTGAAGCTTTCTTT
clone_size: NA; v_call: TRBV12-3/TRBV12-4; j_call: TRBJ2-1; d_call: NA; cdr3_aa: CASSGWQGWSYNEQFF; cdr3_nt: TGTGCCAGCAGCGGTTGGCAGGGTTGGTCCTACAATGAGCAGTTCTTC
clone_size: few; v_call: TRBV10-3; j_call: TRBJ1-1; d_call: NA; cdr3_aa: CAISERGQMNTEAFF; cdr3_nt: TGTGCCATCAGTGAGAGGGGACAAATGAACACTGAAGCTTTCTTT
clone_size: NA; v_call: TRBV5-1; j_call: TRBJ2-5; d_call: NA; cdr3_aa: CASSEDYPYQETQYF; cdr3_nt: TGCGCCAGCAGCGAGGACTATCCGTACCAAGAGACCCAGTACTTC
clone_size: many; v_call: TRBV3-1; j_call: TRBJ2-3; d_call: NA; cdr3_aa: CASRHGLADTSTDTQYF; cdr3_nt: TGTGCCAGCAGGCACGGCTTAGCGGACACTAGCACAGATACGCAGTATTTT